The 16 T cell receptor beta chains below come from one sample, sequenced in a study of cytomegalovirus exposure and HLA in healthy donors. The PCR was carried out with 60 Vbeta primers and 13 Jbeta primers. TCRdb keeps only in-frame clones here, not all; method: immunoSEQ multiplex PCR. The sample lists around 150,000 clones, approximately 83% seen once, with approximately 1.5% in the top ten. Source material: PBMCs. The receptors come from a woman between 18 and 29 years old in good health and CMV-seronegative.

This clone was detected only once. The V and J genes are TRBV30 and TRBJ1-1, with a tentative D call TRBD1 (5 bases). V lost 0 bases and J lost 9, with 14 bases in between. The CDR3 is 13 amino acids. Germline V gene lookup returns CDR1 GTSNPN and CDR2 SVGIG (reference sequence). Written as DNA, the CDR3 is TGTGCCTGGAGTGTTACAGGAACCTTAAAAGCTTTCTTT. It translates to CAWSVTGTLKAFF.

The CDR3, as DNA: TGTGCCAGCAGGACGGGGGGGAGGTACGAGCAGTACTTC. The encoded protein is CASRTGGRYEQYF. J is TRBJ2-7 and V is TRBV2; TRBD2 aligns across 8 bases. Germline-derived CDR1 and CDR2 are SNHLY and FYNNEI. The CDR3 loop spans 13 amino acids. V was pared by 6 bases and J by 4 bases, with 5 bases of the junction left unmatched.

CDR3 in DNA: TGTGCCAGCAGTGACGACTTTACAGGGCGGTATGGCTACACCTTC. Its protein is CASSDDFTGRYGYTF. The V gene is TRBV6-4, the J gene TRBJ1-2, with a weak D call TRBD1 (6 bases). Trimming shortened V by 2 bases and J by 5 bases, and 15 bases separated the two germline ends. The CDR3 consists of 15 residues. Germline loops: CDR1 MRHNA, CDR2 SNTAGT.

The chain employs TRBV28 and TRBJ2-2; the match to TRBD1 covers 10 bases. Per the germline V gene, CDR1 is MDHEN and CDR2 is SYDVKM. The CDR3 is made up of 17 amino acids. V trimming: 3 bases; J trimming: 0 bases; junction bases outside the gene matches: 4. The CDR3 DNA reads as TGTGCCAGCAGTTTTGATGGACAGGGGGCGAACACCGGGGAGCTGTTTTTT. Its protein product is CASSFDGQGANTGELFF.

Here the CDR3 DNA reads TGTGCCAGCAGTTACAGAGGACCCGGGGGGACCTACGAGCAGTACTTC. It codes for CASSYRGPGGTYEQYF. The V and J genes are TRBV6-5 and TRBJ2-7; 7 bases line up with TRBD2. The trim removed 2 bases at V and 2 bases at J, leaving 9 bases unmatched. CDR3 length: 16 residues. Germline CDR1 is MNHEY and CDR2 is SVGAGI.

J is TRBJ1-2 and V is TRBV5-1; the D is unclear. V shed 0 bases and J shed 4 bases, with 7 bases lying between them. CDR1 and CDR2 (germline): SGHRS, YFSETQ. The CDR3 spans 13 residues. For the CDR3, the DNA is TGCGCCAGCAGCTTGGCCGGGAGCTATGGCTACACCTTC. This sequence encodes CASSLAGSYGYTF. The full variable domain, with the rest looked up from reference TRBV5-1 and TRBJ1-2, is KAGVTQTPRYLIKTRGQQVTLSCSPISGHRSVSWYQQTPGQGLQFLFEYFSETQRNKGNFPGRFSGRQFSNSRSEMNVSTLELGDSALYLCASSLAGSYGYTFGSGTRLTVV.

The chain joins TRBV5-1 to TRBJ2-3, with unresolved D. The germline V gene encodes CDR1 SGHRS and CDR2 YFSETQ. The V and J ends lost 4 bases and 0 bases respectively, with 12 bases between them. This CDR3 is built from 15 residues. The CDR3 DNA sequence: TGCGCCAGCAGCATGTTTGACTCTAGCACAGATACGCAGTATTTT. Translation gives CASSMFDSSTDTQYF.

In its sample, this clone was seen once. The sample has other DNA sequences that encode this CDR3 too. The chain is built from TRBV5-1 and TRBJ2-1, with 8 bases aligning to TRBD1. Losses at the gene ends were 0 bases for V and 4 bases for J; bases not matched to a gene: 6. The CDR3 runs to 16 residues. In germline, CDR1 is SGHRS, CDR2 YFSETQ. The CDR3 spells CASSLGGTGLYNEQFF. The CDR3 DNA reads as TGCGCCAGCAGCTTGGGGGGGACAGGCCTATACAATGAGCAGTTCTTC.

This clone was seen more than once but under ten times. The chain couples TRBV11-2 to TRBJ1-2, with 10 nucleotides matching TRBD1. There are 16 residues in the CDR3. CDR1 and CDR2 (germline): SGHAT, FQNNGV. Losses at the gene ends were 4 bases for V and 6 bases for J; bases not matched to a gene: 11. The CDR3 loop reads CASSSLGGQGDDGYTF. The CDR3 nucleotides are TGTGCCAGCAGCTCCTTGGGTGGACAGGGGGATGATGGCTACACCTTC.

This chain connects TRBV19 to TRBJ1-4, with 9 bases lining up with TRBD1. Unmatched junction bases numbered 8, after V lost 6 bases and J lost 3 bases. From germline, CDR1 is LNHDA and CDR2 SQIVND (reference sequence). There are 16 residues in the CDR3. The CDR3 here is CASRRNRGQANEKLFF. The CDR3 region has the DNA TGTGCCAGTAGGAGAAACAGGGGGCAGGCTAATGAAAAACTGTTTTTT. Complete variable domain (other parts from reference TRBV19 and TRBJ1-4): DGGITQSPKYLFRKEGQNVTLSCEQNLNHDAMYWYRQDPGQGLRLIYYSQIVNDFQKGDIAEGYSVSREKKESFPLTVTSAQKNPTAFYLCASRRNRGQANEKLFFGSGTQLSVL.

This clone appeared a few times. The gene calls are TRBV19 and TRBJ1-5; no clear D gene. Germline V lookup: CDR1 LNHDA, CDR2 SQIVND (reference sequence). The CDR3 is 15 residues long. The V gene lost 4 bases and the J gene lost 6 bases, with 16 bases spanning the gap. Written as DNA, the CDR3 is TGTGCCAGTAGTAATATTGGGAGGGCGGGTCAGCCCCAGCATTTT. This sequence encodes CASSNIGRAGQPQHF.

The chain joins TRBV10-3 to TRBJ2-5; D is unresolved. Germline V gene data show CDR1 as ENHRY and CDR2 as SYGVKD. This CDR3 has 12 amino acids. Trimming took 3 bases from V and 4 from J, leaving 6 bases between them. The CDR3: CAISEERETQYF. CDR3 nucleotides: TGTGCCATCAGTGAAGAGCGAGAGACCCAGTACTTC.

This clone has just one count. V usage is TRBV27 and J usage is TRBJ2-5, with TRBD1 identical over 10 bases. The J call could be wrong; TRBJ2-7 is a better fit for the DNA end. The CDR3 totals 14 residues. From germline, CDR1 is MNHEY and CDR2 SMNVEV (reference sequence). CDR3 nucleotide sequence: TGTGCCAGCAGCCCCGGGACAGGGGTGGGCGAGCAGTACTTC. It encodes CASSPGTGVGEQYF.

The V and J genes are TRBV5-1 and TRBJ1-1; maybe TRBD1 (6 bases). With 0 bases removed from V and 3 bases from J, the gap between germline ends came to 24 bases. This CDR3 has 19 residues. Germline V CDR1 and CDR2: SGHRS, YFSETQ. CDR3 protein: CASSLVWGLYKDRYTEAFF. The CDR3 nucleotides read TGCGCCAGCAGCTTGGTTTGGGGGCTGTACAAAGACAGGTACACTGAAGCTTTCTTT.

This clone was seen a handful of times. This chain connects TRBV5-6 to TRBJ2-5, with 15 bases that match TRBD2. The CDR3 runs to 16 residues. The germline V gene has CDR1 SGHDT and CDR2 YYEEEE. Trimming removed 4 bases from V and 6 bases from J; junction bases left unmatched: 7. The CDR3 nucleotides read TGTGCCAGCAGCCCGACCGGGACTAGCGGGGGGAAGACCCAGTACTTC. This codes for CASSPTGTSGGKTQYF.

CDR3 residues: CSVGTGAGNTIYF. In DNA form, the CDR3 reads TGCAGCGTCGGGACAGGGGCTGGAAACACCATATATTTT. The chain is built from TRBV29-1 and TRBJ1-3; 10 bases are a match to TRBD1. The V gene's germline CDR1 is SQVTM and CDR2 ANQGSEA. The CDR3 length is 13 residues. With V trimmed by 6 bases and J by 2 bases, 1 base remained unmatched.